The 6 T cell receptor beta chains in this list originate from one sample, sequenced in a study of blood T cell repertoires in COVID-19. Assay: immunoSEQ multiplex PCR; the TCRdb copy retains only in-frame clones and omits some. The table records some 340,000 clones, 85% to 95% of them present only once. The sequenced sample consisted of PBMCs or T cells enriched from blood (not recorded which). The receptor set was obtained from a woman in her twenties or thirties who had been exposed to COVID-19.

The chain links TRBV9 to TRBJ2-3, with 13 bases lining up with TRBD2. V dropped 3 bases and J dropped 3; count of bases not matched to a gene: 10. The CDR3 loop spans 18 amino acids. From germline, CDR1 is SGDLS and CDR2 YYNGEE. CDR3: CASSGGLAGSYGTDTQYF. CDR3 nucleotide sequence: TGTGCCAGCAGCGGGGGACTAGCGGGGAGCTATGGGACAGATACGCAGTATTTT.

This CDR3 is CASSFRQGRIYSNQPQHF. CDR3 DNA: TGTGCCAGCAGCTTCCGCCAGGGGCGAATCTATAGCAATCAGCCCCAGCATTTT. J is TRBJ1-5 and V is TRBV5-6; D is perhaps TRBD1 (6 bases). The CDR3 spans 18 residues. Germline V gene lookup returns CDR1 SGHDT and CDR2 YYEEEE. V was clipped by 2 bases and J by 0 bases, with 18 bases between them.

Worth noting for this clone: The same CDR3 arises from other DNA sequences in this sample as well. The chain is built from TRBV12-3 or TRBV12-4 and TRBJ1-2, with D possibly being TRBD1 (5 bases). V lost 3 bases and J 7 bases, leaving 6 bases between the germline ends. The CDR3 runs 11 residues. CDR3 DNA: TGTGCCAGCAGTTTGGGGGGTGGCTACACCTTC. Residues: CASSLGGGYTF.

This chain uses TRBV27 with TRBJ1-2; no clear D. This CDR3 has 13 residues. Trimming removed 3 bases at V and 6 bases at J, with 11 bases between. Germline CDR1 reads MNHEY; CDR2 reads SMNVEV (reference sequence). DNA for the CDR3: TGTGCCAGCAGTTTGCGGCATTCGGATGGCTACACCTTC. It codes for CASSLRHSDGYTF.

CDR3 sequence: CASSLQGGYGYTF. The CDR3 bases are TGTGCCAGCAGTTTACAGGGGGGCTATGGCTACACCTTC. The V and J genes are TRBV6-4 and TRBJ1-2; 8 bases match TRBD1. Germline CDR1 reads MRHNA; CDR2 reads SNTAGT. The CDR3 contains 13 residues. V shed 5 bases and J 4 bases; nucleotides not matched to a gene: 3.

This chain joins TRBV19 and TRBJ1-5, with a tentative D call TRBD1 (6 bases). CDR3 size: 13 residues. CDR1 LNHDA and CDR2 SQIVND come from the germline V gene (reference sequence). The ends were cut back, 5 bases at V and 13 bases at J, with 18 bases in the middle. The CDR3 sequence: CASSPQGGVAQHF. For the CDR3, the DNA is TGTGCCAGTAGTCCCCAAGGGGGGGTGGCGCAGCATTTT.